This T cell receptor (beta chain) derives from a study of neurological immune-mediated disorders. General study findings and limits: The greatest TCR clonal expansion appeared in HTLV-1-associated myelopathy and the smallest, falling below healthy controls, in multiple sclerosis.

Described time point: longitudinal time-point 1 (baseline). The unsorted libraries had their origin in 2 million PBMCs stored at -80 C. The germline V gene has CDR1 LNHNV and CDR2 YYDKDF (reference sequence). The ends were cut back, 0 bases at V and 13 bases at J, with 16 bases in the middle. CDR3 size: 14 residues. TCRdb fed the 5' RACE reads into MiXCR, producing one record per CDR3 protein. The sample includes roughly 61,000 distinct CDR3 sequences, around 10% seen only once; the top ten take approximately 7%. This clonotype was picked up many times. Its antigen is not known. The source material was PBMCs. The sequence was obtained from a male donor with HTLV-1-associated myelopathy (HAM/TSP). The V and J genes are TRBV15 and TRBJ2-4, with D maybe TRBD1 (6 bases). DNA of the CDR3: TGTGCCACCAGCAGAGAGCTACAGGGAACGAGCCAGTACTTC. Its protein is CATSRELQGTSQYF.